The text below deals with one TCR beta chain. Antigen specificity is unknown. Attached unique molecular identifiers marked individual cDNA molecules. TCRdb reprocessed the 5' RACE reads via MiXCR and lists one record per CDR3 protein. The table records more than 70,000 distinct CDR3 sequences, approximately 10% of them present only once. These data originate in a study of early T cells in non-severe SARS-CoV-2 infection. Study summary: Chains stayed unpaired after sequencing of bulk RNA from unsorted whole blood. Findings and caveats of the study: VDJdb-based matching was biased toward anti-spike CD8 responses and missed private and CD4 specificities.

The CDR3 length is 16 residues. Per the germline V gene, CDR1 is SGHKS and CDR2 is YYEKEE (reference sequence). The trim removed 0 bases at V and 3 bases at J, leaving 4 bases unmatched. This TCR came from an adult who was a healthcare worker with PCR-confirmed SARS-CoV-2 infection or an uninfected control (not recorded which). The sequencing used whole blood, collected at baseline. V and J are TRBV5-5 and TRBJ2-3, with 10 nucleotides matching TRBD2. The CDR3, as DNA: TGTGCCAGCAGCTTGGGTAATAGCGGGGGGACAGATACGCAGTATTTT. Protein: CASSLGNSGGTDTQYF.